This TCR beta chain is from a study of technical replicates of blood from several donors. The germline V gene has CDR1 SGHTA and CDR2 FQGNSA. The J segment lost 1 base and the V segment lost 2 bases, leaving 9 bases of the junction unmatched. CDR3 length: 18 residues. This clone was counted a single time. TCRdb keeps only in-frame clones here, not all; method: immunoSEQ multiplex PCR. The sample consists of tens of thousands of clones, approximately 86% of them appearing once. The chain combines TRBV7-2 with TRBJ1-3, with TRBD1 matching 9 bases. Specimen: PBMCs. This TCR derives from a human donor in good health. Some clones in this sample may be carry-over from other donors' samples. CDR3: CASSLQSTGTGSGNTIYF. The CDR3 bases are TGTGCCAGCAGCTTACAGTCTACCGGGACAGGGTCTGGAAACACCATATATTTT.